This is a list of T cell receptor beta chains from one sample in a study of neurological immune-mediated disorders. Each CDR3 protein is one row after TCRdb ran MiXCR on the 5' RACE reads. This table has about 80,000 distinct CDR3 sequences, 3.5% to 5.5% appearing once. The specimen sequenced was PBMCs. All receptors come from a woman aged 60-75 years with multiple sclerosis. The CDR3 runs from the conserved cysteine through the conserved F or W. D genes are given only for firm matches. Some rows mark clone size as missing; the rest say once, few, many or name a class of expanded clone.

few	TRBJ2-7	TRBV27	TRBD2	TGTGCCAGCAGTTCACACACTAGCGGGGGGCCCTACGAGCAGTACTTC	CASSSHTSGGPYEQYF
many	TRBJ1-6	TRBV6-5	.	TGTGCCAGCCGGCCCCGGACCGGCCGAAATTCACCCCTCCACTTT	CASRPRTGRNSPLHF
many	TRBJ1-1	TRBV6-5	TRBD1	TGTGCCAGCAGTTACTCCCGGGACAGTAGGAACACTGAAGCTTTCTTT	CASSYSRDSRNTEAFF
many	TRBJ2-7	TRBV5-1	.	TGCGCCAGCAGCGTCACCGGGACGCTCTACGAGCAGTACTTC	CASSVTGTLYEQYF
many	TRBJ2-5	TRBV5-1	.	TGCGCCAGCAGCTTGGTACCGGGGCAAGAGACCCAGTACTTC	CASSLVPGQETQYF
many	TRBJ2-5	TRBV15	.	TGTGCCACCAGCAGACAACTAGCCATGCAGACCCAGTACTTC	CATSRQLAMQTQYF
many	TRBJ1-4	TRBV15	.	TGTGCCACCAGCAGTCGTCTGACAACAACTAATGAAAAACTGTTTTTT	CATSSRLTTTNEKLFF
many	TRBJ1-6	TRBV5-6	TRBD1	TGTGCCAGCAGACATTTTCGGGACAGCTCACCCCTCCACTTT	CASRHFRDSSPLHF
many	TRBJ1-2	TRBV6-1	.	TGTGCCAGCAGTCCACTGGGGGTTAACTATGGCTACACCTTC	CASSPLGVNYGYTF
many	TRBJ1-4	TRBV3-1	.	TGTGCCAGCAGCCTAATATCCGGAAACTTGGGAGAAAAACTGTTTTTT	CASSLISGNLGEKLFF
many	TRBJ1-2	TRBV5-1	TRBD1	TGCGCCAGCCAGCTGGGGAGCCAGGGGGACTATGGCTACACCTTC	CASQLGSQGDYGYTF
many	TRBJ2-1	TRBV7-7	.	TGTGCCAGCAGCTTAGCCATAGTGGACCTCGATGAGCAGTTCTTC	CASSLAIVDLDEQFF
.	TRBJ2-2	TRBV11-3	TRBD2	TGTGCCAGCAGCCTCTCGGGGGGGAACACCGGGGAGCTGTTTTTT	CASSLSGGNTGELFF
many	TRBJ1-1	TRBV27	TRBD1	TGTGCCAGCAGACCAGGGGGCGTTTGGAACACTGAAGCTTTCTTT	CASRPGGVWNTEAFF
many	TRBJ2-3	TRBV7-2	TRBD2	TGTGCCAGCAGCTTATTGGGGCTAGCGGGGGGAACAGATACGCAGTATTTT	CASSLLGLAGGTDTQYF
many	TRBJ2-2	TRBV12-3/TRBV12-4	.	TGTGCCAGCAGTCCCGGGGAGCTGTTTTTT	CASSPGELFF
many	TRBJ1-5	TRBV20-1	.	TGCAGTGCTAGCTGGTCCCCGCCCAGCAATCAGCCCCAGCATTTT	CSASWSPPSNQPQHF
many	TRBJ2-3	TRBV3-1	.	TGTGCCAGCAGCCAAGACCAGCGGGTAAGCACAGATACGCAGTATTTT	CASSQDQRVSTDTQYF
many	TRBJ2-1	TRBV9	.	TGTGCCAGCAGCCACGGTAACTACAATGAGCAGTTCTTC	CASSHGNYNEQFF
many	TRBJ2-7	TRBV5-1	.	TGCGCCAGCAGCTTGGAGGGCACATCCTACGAGCAGTACTTC	CASSLEGTSYEQYF
many	TRBJ2-7	TRBV6-5	.	TGTGCCAGCAGTTACTCGAGGCAGCCCTACGAGCAGTACTTC	CASSYSRQPYEQYF
many	TRBJ1-4	TRBV6-5	TRBD1	TGTGCCAGCAGCTCGACAGGGGTTGATGAAAAACTGTTTTTT	CASSSTGVDEKLFF
.	TRBJ2-5	TRBV20-1	.	TGCAGTGCCTATGCCTCCAGGGACAAGACCCAGTACTTC	CSAYASRDKTQYF
many	TRBJ1-1	TRBV7-2	.	TGTGCCAGCAGCCACACGGGTACTGAAGCTTTCTTT	CASSHTGTEAFF
many	TRBJ2-1	TRBV4-1	.	TGCGCCAGCAGCCAAGGGAGGGGGACGTTTACCAACAATGAGCAGTTCTTC	CASSQGRGTFTNNEQFF
few	TRBJ2-5	TRBV20-1	.	TGCAGAGCCCACCCCGGGGGATTTAGAGAGACCCAGTACTTC	CRAHPGGFRETQYF
many	TRBJ2-5	TRBV7-7	TRBD1	TGTGCCAGCAGCTTAGGGACAGGGCCTGGAGAGACCCAGTACTTC	CASSLGTGPGETQYF
.	TRBJ2-3	TRBV29-1	.	TGCAGCGGTAAAGGGGGGGGGTTGGCTGCTGTGGATACGCAGTATTTT	CSGKGGGLAAVDTQYF
many	TRBJ2-2	TRBV2	.	TGTGCCAGCGGGGTTAAACGATCCACCGGGGAGCTGTTTTTT	CASGVKRSTGELFF
many	TRBJ2-5	TRBV25-1	TRBD2	TGTGCCAGCAGTGGGTGGGGGGGACAAGAGACCCAGTACTTC	CASSGWGGQETQYF
many	TRBJ1-6	TRBV28	.	TGTGCCAGCAGTTTCGGGGGCTCCTATAATTCACCCCTCCACTTT	CASSFGGSYNSPLHF
many	TRBJ1-3	TRBV11-2	.	TGTGCCTCCCGCAATTTGGGCTCTGGAAACACCATATATTTT	CASRNLGSGNTIYF
many	TRBJ1-2	TRBV20-1	.	TGCAGTGCTTTACCAACAGTGCTGGGCTACACCTTC	CSALPTVLGYTF
.	TRBJ2-5	TRBV3-1	.	TGTGCTAGCAGCCCGCGACGGGGAGAGCAAGAGACCCAGTACTTC	CASSPRRGEQETQYF
many	TRBJ2-7	TRBV7-9	TRBD1	TGTGCCAGCAGCAAGGACAGGGTAGCCTACGAGCAGTACTTC	CASSKDRVAYEQYF
many	TRBJ2-1	TRBV6-6	TRBD2	TGTGCCAGCAGTTCCCCGGGGATAGCGGGGGCGGAGCAGTTCTTC	CASSSPGIAGAEQFF
few	TRBJ2-2	TRBV14	TRBD2	TGTGCCAGCAGCCAAACCCTAGCGGGCACCGGGGAGCTGTTTTTT	CASSQTLAGTGELFF
.	TRBJ1-1	TRBV19	.	TGTGCCAGTAGTTCCGGACGGCGAAAAGGTGCTGAAGCTTTCTTT	CASSSGRRKGAEAFF
many	TRBJ1-3	TRBV5-1	.	TGCGCCAGCAGCTTGGAGCCTCGAGGTGCCTCTGGAAACACCATATATTTT	CASSLEPRGASGNTIYF
many	TRBJ1-2	TRBV7-9	.	TGTGCCAGCAGCCGGGACACCTATGGCTACACCTTC	CASSRDTYGYTF
many	TRBJ2-3	TRBV5-1	.	TGCGCCAGCAGCCCGGTGGGGCGGGGTAGCACAGATACGCAGTATTTT	CASSPVGRGSTDTQYF
many	TRBJ1-2	TRBV29-1	.	TGCAGCGTTGAGTCCGGGCTCCTCTCCTATGGCTACACCTTC	CSVESGLLSYGYTF
many	TRBJ2-1	TRBV29-1	TRBD2	TGCAGCGTCCGGGAGGGGAAGGGCTCCAGTGAGCAGTTCTTC	CSVREGKGSSEQFF
many	TRBJ2-7	TRBV12-3/TRBV12-4	TRBD1	TGTGCCAGCAGTCCGTCCGGGACAGGGGGCGGCGAGCAGTACTTC	CASSPSGTGGGEQYF
many	TRBJ1-1	TRBV7-8	TRBD1	TGTGCCAGCAGCTTAGCGGGACAGGGGGCAAAAGCTTTCTTT	CASSLAGQGAKAFF
many	TRBJ2-7	TRBV20-1	.	TGCAGTGCTAGATACCACCCGGGGCAGGCCTACGAGCAGTACTTC	CSARYHPGQAYEQYF
many	TRBJ2-4	TRBV20-1	.	TGCAGTGCCGGGCCTGAAAACATTCAGTACTTC	CSAGPENIQYF
many	TRBJ1-4	TRBV29-1	.	TGCAGCGTTGCCCCCAGGAGGAGTGAAAAACTGTTTTTT	CSVAPRRSEKLFF
many	TRBJ2-7	TRBV5-1	.	TGCGCCAGCAGCGCGGGACTGAGCTCCTACGAGCAGTACTTC	CASSAGLSSYEQYF
many	TRBJ1-3	TRBV4-2	TRBD1	TGTGCCAGCAGCCAGACACGAAGGGGGACAGGGGGATTCTCTGGAAACACCATATATTTT	CASSQTRRGTGGFSGNTIYF
many	TRBJ1-2	TRBV12-3/TRBV12-4	TRBD1	TGTGCCAGCAGTTACCGGACAGGGGGCACCTATGGCTACACCTTC	CASSYRTGGTYGYTF
many	TRBJ2-7	TRBV20-1	.	TGCAGTGCTAGAGATTCACACACAGGCTACGAGCAGTACTTC	CSARDSHTGYEQYF
many	TRBJ1-5	TRBV3-1	.	TGTGCCAGCAGCCAAGATCTAATCCAGCCCCAGCATTTT	CASSQDLIQPQHF
many	TRBJ2-7	TRBV20-1	.	TGCAGTGCCCAGGGACCACGGGGCTCCTACGAGCAGTACTTC	CSAQGPRGSYEQYF